The 14 T cell receptor beta chains in this list originate from one sample, sequenced in a study of T cells in Graves' hyperthyroidism and ophthalmopathy. RNA transcripts served as the template for amplifying TCR beta CDR3 regions. In the first-round RT-PCR of the TCR CDR3, the HTBI primer set was used. In TCRdb, the multiplex PCR reads were re-called with MiXCR into one record per CDR3 protein. The sample contains about 600,000 distinct CDR3 sequences, about 14% of which appear only once. Source material: blood. These receptors came from a woman aged 18-30 years with Graves' ophthalmopathy.

The chain uses TRBV29-1 and TRBJ1-4; D possibly corresponds to TRBD1 (5 bases). The germline V gene has CDR1 SQVTM and CDR2 ANQGSEA. Trimming shortened V by 3 bases and J by 0 bases, and 8 bases separated the two germline ends. The CDR3 sequence is 14 residues long. The DNA of the CDR3 is TGCAGCGTTGATGGGGGAGCAACTAATGAAAAACTGTTTTTT. This encodes CSVDGGATNEKLFF.

This clonotype was picked up many times. The chain recombines TRBV20-1 with TRBJ2-7, with 13 bases aligning to TRBD2. The junction had 4 bases not matched to a gene; V was cut back by 5 bases and J by 3 bases. Germline lookup yields CDR1 DFQATT and CDR2 SNEGSKA (reference sequence). The CDR3 extends over 14 amino acids. In DNA, the CDR3 is TGCAGTGCTGACGGACTAGCGGGAGTCTACGAGCAGTACTTC. The encoded protein is CSADGLAGVYEQYF.

With regard to this clonotype: This CDR3 fails to terminate in the conserved phenylalanine or tryptophan, so it likely reflects a read error. The chain uses TRBV24-1 and TRBJ1-1; no firm D call. The V gene's germline CDR1 is KGHDR and CDR2 SFDVKD. The V end was cut by 7 bases, the J end by 1 base, with 9 bases between. CDR3 size: 13 residues. The CDR3 DNA follows: TGTGCCACCAGAGGAATAAGGAACACTGAAGCTTTCCTT. This translates into CATRGIRNTEAFL.

This rearrangement joins TRBV12-5 to TRBJ1-2; D unresolved. The V end lost 3 bases, the J end lost 0 bases, and 11 bases lay between the germline ends. This CDR3 spans 15 amino acids. CDR1 and CDR2 from the germline V gene are LGHNT and FRNRAP. For the CDR3, the DNA is TGTGCTAGTGGTTTCGGCGGCGGAGCTAACTATGGCTACACCTTC. Amino acids: CASGFGGGANYGYTF.

At least ten counts were recorded for this clonotype. The rearrangement joins TRBV19 to TRBJ2-7; TRBD1 matches 9 bases. The CDR3 is made up of 14 amino acids. The V segment lost 8 bases and the J segment 8 bases; nucleotides outside the gene matches: 13. The germline V gene has CDR1 LNHDA and CDR2 SQIVND (reference sequence). CDR3 sequence: CASGRTGAASKQYF. CDR3 DNA: TGTGCCAGTGGCAGGACAGGGGCCGCCAGCAAGCAGTACTTC.

The rearrangement uses TRBV7-2 and TRBJ2-7, with 7 nucleotides matching TRBD1. CDR1 is SGHTA and CDR2 is FQGNSA in the germline V gene. The V gene end was trimmed by 6 bases and the J gene end by 9 bases; junction bases not matched to a gene: 11. CDR3 length: 13 amino acids. CDR3 DNA sequence: TGTGCCAGCAGTCCCGGGACAGTCTCCGTGCAGTACTTC. Its protein is CASSPGTVSVQYF.

The chain has TRBV29-1 and TRBJ1-4; D possibly corresponds to TRBD1 (6 bases). CDR1 is SQVTM and CDR2 is ANQGSEA in the germline V gene. The CDR3 extends over 14 amino acids. Trimming shortened V by 6 bases and J by 6 bases, and 17 bases separated the two germline ends. This chain's CDR3 is CSVSSGGADEKLFF. As DNA, the CDR3 is TGCAGCGTCTCTTCCGGGGGGGCCGATGAAAAACTGTTTTTT.

This clonotype occurred many times. The V and J genes are TRBV15 and TRBJ1-1; D not resolved. The germline CDR1 and CDR2 sequences are LNHNV and YYDKDF (reference sequence). Trimming left V 0 bases short and J 3 bases short, with 20 bases between. The CDR3 spans 18 residues. CDR3 loop: CATSREGKNQDGYTEAFF. Written as DNA, the CDR3 is TGTGCCACCAGCAGAGAAGGAAAAAACCAAGACGGATACACTGAAGCTTTCTTT.

This clonotype was counted at least ten times. This chain links TRBV5-6 with TRBJ1-1, with D tentatively TRBD1 (5 bases). The germline V and J ends were trimmed by 0 bases and 0 bases, with 15 bases remaining between them. The germline V gene has CDR1 SGHDT and CDR2 YYEEEE. The CDR3 runs to 17 residues. CDR3 sequence reads: CASSLVTASNLNTEAFF. The CDR3 DNA sequence: TGTGCCAGCAGCTTGGTGACAGCCAGCAACTTGAACACTGAAGCTTTCTTT.

Ten or more counts support this clonotype. The DNA for the CDR3 is TGTGCCAGCAGTTTAACAGACAACTACGAGCAGTACTTC. Residues: CASSLTDNYEQYF. The genes are TRBV28 and TRBJ2-7, with no clear D. CDR1 and CDR2 (germline): MDHEN, SYDVKM. This CDR3 is built from 13 residues. Trimming removed 2 bases from V and 3 bases from J, with 8 bases in between.

This chain connects TRBV6-2 or TRBV6-3 to TRBJ2-7, with D tentatively TRBD2 (6 bases). Germline V CDR1 and CDR2: MNHEY, SVGEGT. This CDR3 is built from 14 residues. The V and J ends lost 6 bases and 3 bases respectively, with 15 bases between them. For the CDR3, the DNA is TGTGCCAGCAGGTCGACTAGGTCGGGCTACGAGCAGTACTTC. Residues: CASRSTRSGYEQYF.

This clonotype was seen repeatedly, ten times or more. The CDR3 region has the DNA TGTGCCAGCAGCTTTTCTACTTACAGGGCAGAGGAGACCCAGTACTTC. Its protein product is CASSFSTYRAEETQYF. This chain connects TRBV11-2 to TRBJ2-5, with TRBD1 as a possible D gene (6 bases). The CDR3 has 16 residues. Trimming cost V 3 bases and J 5 bases, with 19 bases left between them. Per germline, CDR1 SGHAT and CDR2 FQNNGV. Full variable domain (remainder filled in from reference TRBV11-2 and TRBJ2-5): EAGVAQSPRYKIIEKRQSVAFWCNPISGHATLYWYQQILGQGPKLLIQFQNNGVVDDSQLPKDRFSAERLKGVDSTLKIQPAKLEDSAVYLCASSFSTYRAEETQYFGPGTRLLVL.

This clonotype was detected ten times or more. The genes are TRBV30 and TRBJ1-1; D ambiguous. Trimming pared 1 base from V and 2 bases from J, leaving 14 bases between. Per germline, CDR1 GTSNPN and CDR2 SVGIG (reference sequence). The CDR3 length is 15 residues. The CDR3 DNA sequence: TGTGCCTGGAGTGCCTTCGACACACACAACACTGAAGCTTTCTTT. It encodes CAWSAFDTHNTEAFF.

This clonotype was detected many times. CDR3 sequence reads: CASTPGDSGTYEQYF. Here the CDR3 DNA reads TGTGCCAGCACCCCAGGAGATAGCGGAACCTACGAGCAGTACTTC. This chain connects TRBV28 to TRBJ2-7, with D tentatively TRBD2 (6 bases). This CDR3 spans 15 amino acids. Trimming cost V 7 bases and J 2 bases, with 18 bases left between them. Germline V CDR1 and CDR2: MDHEN, SYDVKM.